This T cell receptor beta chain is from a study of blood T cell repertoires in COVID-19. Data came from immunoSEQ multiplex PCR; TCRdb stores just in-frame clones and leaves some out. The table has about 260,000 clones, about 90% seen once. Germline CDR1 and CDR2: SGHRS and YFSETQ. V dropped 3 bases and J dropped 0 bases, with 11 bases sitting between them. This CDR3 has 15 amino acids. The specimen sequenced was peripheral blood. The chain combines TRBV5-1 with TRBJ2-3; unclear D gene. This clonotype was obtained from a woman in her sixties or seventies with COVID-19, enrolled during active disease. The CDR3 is CASSSQVPSTDTQYF. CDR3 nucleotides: TGCGCCAGCAGCTCTCAGGTCCCGAGCACAGATACGCAGTATTTT.